Below, one TCR beta chain is given with its context. It has no known antigen specificity. Per-base quality was not reported, and no clone a single base away is much larger than it. The data derive from a study of technical replicates of blood from a few donors (dated by TCRdb to between 2016 and 2019). As encoded in the germline V gene, CDR1 is SGHAT while CDR2 is FQNNGV. Relative to germline, V is missing 2 bases and J is missing 3 bases, with 4 bases of the junction outside any gene match. The CDR3 spans 15 residues, from the cysteine through the phenylalanine. Only the CDR3 DNA stays, 45 bases, in frame from base 1. Receptor amplification or capture employed the immunoSEQ multiplex PCR assay. TCRdb re-hosts the immuneACCESS table, in-frame sequences only. Its copies lack some clones; in the studies checked, an unresolved V gene accounts for under half of them, and the cause for the rest is not known. The sample contains approximately 75,000 clones, around 97% of them found a single time. In total, the top ten clones hold 0.18% of the sample.

The sequenced sample was T cells isolated from PBMCs. The chain joins TRBV11-2 to TRBJ2-7; TRBD2 matches 10 bases in the middle. This TCR came from a human donor in good health. The CDR3 reads CASSLSGGAFYEQYF. The DNA sequence is given as TGTGCCAGCAGCTTAAGCGGGGGGGCTTTCTACGAGCAGTACTTC.